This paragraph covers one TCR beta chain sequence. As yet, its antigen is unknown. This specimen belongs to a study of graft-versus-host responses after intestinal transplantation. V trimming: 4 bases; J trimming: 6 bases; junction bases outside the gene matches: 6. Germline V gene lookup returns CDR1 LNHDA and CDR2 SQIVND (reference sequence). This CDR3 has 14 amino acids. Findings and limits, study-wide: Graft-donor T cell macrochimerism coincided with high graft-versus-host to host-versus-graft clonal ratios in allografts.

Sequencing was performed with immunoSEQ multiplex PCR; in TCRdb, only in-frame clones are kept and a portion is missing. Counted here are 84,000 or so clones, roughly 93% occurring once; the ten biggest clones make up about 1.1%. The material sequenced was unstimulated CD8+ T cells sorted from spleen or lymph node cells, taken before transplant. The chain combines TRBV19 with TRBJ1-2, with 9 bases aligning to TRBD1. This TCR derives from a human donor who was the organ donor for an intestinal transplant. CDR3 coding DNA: TGTGCCAGTAGTAATGGACAGGGGAGAGATGGCTACACCTTC. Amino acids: CASSNGQGRDGYTF.